This record concerns one TCR beta chain sequence. Antigen specificity is unknown. There are 13 residues in the CDR3. The V gene's germline CDR1 is SGHTA and CDR2 FQGNSA. Trimming took off 3 bases at V and 3 bases at J, with 6 bases between the two ends. The sample belongs to a study of T-cell memory formation after mild COVID-19. TCRdb passed the 5' RACE reads through MiXCR, listing each CDR3 protein once. Among approximately 240,000 distinct CDR3 sequences listed, 16% were seen once. Broader study findings: While clones contracting from day 15 to 85 were balanced between CD4 and CD8, later expanders leaned CD4+. Cross-reactive memory seemingly joined, as some responding clones were found in pre-infection memory.

J is TRBJ1-5 and V is TRBV7-2, with unresolved D. This sequence was found in a man aged 18 to 29 who had mild COVID-19 (a few samples of this study predate the infection). Cell type and time point are not known. The sequenced sample was PBMCs or a T cell subset sorted from them (not recorded which). The CDR3 region has the DNA TGTGCCAGCAGCTTGCAGAACAATCAGCCCCAGCATTTT. It translates to CASSLQNNQPQHF.